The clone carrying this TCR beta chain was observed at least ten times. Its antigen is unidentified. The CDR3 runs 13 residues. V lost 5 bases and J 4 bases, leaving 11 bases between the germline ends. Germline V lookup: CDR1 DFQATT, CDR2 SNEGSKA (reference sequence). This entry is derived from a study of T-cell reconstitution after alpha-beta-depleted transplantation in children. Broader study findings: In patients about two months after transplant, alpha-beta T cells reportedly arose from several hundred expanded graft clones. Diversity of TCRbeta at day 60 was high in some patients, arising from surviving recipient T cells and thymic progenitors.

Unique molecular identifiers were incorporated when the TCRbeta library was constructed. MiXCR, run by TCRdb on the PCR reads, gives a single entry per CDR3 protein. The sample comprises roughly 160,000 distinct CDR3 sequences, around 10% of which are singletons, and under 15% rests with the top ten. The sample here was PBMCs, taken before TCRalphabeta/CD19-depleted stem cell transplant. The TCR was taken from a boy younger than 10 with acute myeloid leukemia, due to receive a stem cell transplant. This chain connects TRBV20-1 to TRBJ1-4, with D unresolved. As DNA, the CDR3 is TGCAGTGCTCAAGACGGATTTAATGAAAAACTGTTTTTT. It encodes CSAQDGFNEKLFF.